This T cell receptor beta chain appears in the sequencing data of a study of CD4+ T cells in melanoma. Study-level results: CD8+ T cell, macrophage and B cell function reportedly correlated with neoantigen-specific CD4+ T cells. Diverse differentiation states were reported for melanoma neoantigen-specific CD4+ T cells.

The germline V gene has CDR1 SEHNR and CDR2 FQNEAQ (reference sequence). This CDR3 is 13 amino acids long. The germline V and J ends were trimmed by 5 bases and 7 bases, with 9 bases remaining between them. Concerning this clone itself: Its specificity is not known.

Data came from immunoSEQ multiplex PCR; TCRdb stores just in-frame clones and leaves some out. The table has 7,500 to 10,000 clones, less than 75% seen once. What was sequenced was cells from a culture (not recorded whether cultured in vitro). This sequence joins TRBV7-9 and TRBJ1-6; no clear D gene. The origin of this receptor is a human donor with melanoma. The CDR3 nucleotides are TGTGCCAGCAGCCCGTATCCCAATTCACCCCTCCACTTT. Translating it yields CASSPYPNSPLHF.